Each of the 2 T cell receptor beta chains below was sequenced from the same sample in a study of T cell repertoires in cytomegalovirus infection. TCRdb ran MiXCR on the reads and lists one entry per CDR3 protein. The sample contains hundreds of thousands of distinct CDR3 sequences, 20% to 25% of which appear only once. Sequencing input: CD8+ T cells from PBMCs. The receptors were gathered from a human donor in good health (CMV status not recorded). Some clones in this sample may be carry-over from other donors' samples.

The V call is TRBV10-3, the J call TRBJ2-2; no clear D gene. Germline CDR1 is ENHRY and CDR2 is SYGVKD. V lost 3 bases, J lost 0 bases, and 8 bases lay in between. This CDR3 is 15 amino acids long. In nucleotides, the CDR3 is TGTGCCATCAGTGACGAATACGCGAACACCGGGGAGCTGTTTTTT. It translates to CAISDEYANTGELFF.

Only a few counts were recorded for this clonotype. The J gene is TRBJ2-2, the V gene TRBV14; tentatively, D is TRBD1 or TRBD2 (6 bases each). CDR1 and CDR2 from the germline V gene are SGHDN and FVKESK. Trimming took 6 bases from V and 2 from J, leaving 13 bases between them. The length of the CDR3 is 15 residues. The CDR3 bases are TGTGCCAGCAGGGGTGCCGGGGGCAACACCGGGGAGCTGTTTTTT. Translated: CASRGAGGNTGELFF.